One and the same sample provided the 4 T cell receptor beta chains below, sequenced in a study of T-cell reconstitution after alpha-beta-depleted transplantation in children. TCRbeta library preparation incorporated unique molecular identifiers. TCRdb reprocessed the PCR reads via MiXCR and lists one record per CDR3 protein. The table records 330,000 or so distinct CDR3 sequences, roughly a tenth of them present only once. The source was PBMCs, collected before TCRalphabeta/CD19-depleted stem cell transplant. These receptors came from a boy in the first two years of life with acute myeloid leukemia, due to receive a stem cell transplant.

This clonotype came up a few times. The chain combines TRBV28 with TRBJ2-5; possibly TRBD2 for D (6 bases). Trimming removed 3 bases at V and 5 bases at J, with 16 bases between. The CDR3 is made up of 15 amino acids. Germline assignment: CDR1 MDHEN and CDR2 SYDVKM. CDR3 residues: CASSFPGRGLETQYF. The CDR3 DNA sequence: TGTGCCAGCAGTTTCCCGGGACGGGGGTTGGAGACCCAGTACTTC.

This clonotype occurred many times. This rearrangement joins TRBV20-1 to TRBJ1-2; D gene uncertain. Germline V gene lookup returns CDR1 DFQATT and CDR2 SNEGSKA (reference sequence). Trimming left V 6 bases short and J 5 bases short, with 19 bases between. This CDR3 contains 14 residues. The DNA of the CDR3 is TGCAGTGCCGAAACCCGGGATACACCATATGGCTACACCTTC. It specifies CSAETRDTPYGYTF.

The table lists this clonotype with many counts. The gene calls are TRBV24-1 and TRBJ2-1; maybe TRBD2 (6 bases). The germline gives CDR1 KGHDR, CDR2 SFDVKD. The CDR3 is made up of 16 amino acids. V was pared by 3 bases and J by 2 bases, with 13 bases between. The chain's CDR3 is CATSDMGEDAYNEQFF. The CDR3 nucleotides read TGTGCCACCAGTGATATGGGGGAGGACGCCTACAATGAGCAGTTCTTC.

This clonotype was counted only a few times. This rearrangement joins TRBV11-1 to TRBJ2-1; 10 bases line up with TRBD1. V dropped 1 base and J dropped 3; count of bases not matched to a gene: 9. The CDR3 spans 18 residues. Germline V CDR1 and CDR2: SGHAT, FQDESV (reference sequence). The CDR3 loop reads CASSLVPFRDRGYNEQFF. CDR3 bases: TGTGCCAGCAGCTTAGTCCCTTTCCGGGACAGGGGCTACAATGAGCAGTTCTTC. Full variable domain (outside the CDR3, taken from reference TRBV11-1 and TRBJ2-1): EAEVAQSPRYKITEKSQAVAFWCDPISGHATLYWYRQILGQGPELLVQFQDESVVDDSQLPKDRFSAERLKGVDSTLKIQPAELGDSAMYLCASSLVPFRDRGYNEQFFGPGTRLTVL.